The 28 T cell receptor beta chains given below trace back to one sample, sequenced in a study of cytomegalovirus exposure and HLA in healthy donors. PCR amplification relied on 60 Vbeta primers (plus 13 Jbeta primers). Here immunoSEQ multiplex PCR was the method, and the copy in TCRdb shows in-frame clones only, minus some. The data show 90,000 to 100,000 clones, with roughly 80% seen just once and roughly 6.9% held by the top ten. The sequenced sample was PBMCs. The receptors shown here come from a man in his forties in good health and CMV-seropositive.

CDR3 protein: CASSPSTSGGSKTQYF. The CDR3 DNA follows: TGTGCCAGCAGCCCTTCGACTAGCGGGGGGTCGAAGACCCAGTACTTC. The genes are TRBV9 and TRBJ2-5, with 13 nucleotides matching TRBD2. Germline values: CDR1 SGDLS, CDR2 YYNGEE. The CDR3 covers 16 residues. Trimming cost V 4 bases and J 6 bases; bases outside gene matches: 9.

By share, this clone ranks as medium-sized (0.01 to 0.1%). Other nucleotide sequences in the sample specify the same CDR3. V usage is TRBV6-1 and J usage is TRBJ1-2, with a weak D call TRBD1 (6 bases). CDR3 length: 15 amino acids. Germline V gives CDR1 MNHNS, CDR2 SASEGT. Trimming left V 4 bases short and J 7 bases short, with 19 bases between. The CDR3 DNA follows: TGTGCCAGCAGTGGGTACTCGACAGGCGCCGGTGGCTACACCTTC. Residues: CASSGYSTGAGGYTF.

The genes are TRBV19 and TRBJ1-5, with D perhaps TRBD1 (6 bases). This CDR3 spans 14 amino acids. Deletions cut 3 bases from V and 6 bases from J, with 12 bases between. Germline V lookup: CDR1 LNHDA, CDR2 SQIVND (reference sequence). The DNA for the CDR3 is TGTGCCAGTAGTATGGGGGCAGCCCCTCAGCCCCAGCATTTT. Residues: CASSMGAAPQPQHF.

This clone occurred once. The CDR3 DNA reads TGTGCCAGCAGAATAAACACTGAAGCTTTCTTT. Its translation: CASRINTEAFF. The chain uses TRBV6-5 and TRBJ1-1, with D unresolved. CDR1 and CDR2 (germline): MNHEY, SVGAGI. Trimming removed 6 bases at V and 2 bases at J, with 4 bases between. This CDR3 is 11 amino acids long.

This rearrangement joins TRBV27 to TRBJ1-4, with D possibly being TRBD1 (6 bases). Germline lookup yields CDR1 MNHEY and CDR2 SMNVEV (reference sequence). The CDR3 runs 15 residues. V was trimmed by 3 bases and J by 0 bases, leaving 8 bases between them. The CDR3 region is CASSFYRATNEKLFF. The DNA of the CDR3 is TGTGCCAGCAGTTTCTACAGGGCAACTAATGAAAAACTGTTTTTT.

This clone was detected a few times. The rearrangement links TRBV28 to TRBJ2-7; tentatively, D is TRBD2 (5 bases). V was cut by 0 bases and J by 2 bases, with 8 bases left in between. The CDR3 totals 14 residues. CDR1 and CDR2 (germline): MDHEN, SYDVKM. CDR3 residues: CASSLWEAAYEQYF. CDR3 DNA sequence: TGTGCCAGCAGTTTATGGGAGGCCGCCTACGAGCAGTACTTC.

This chain links TRBV5-4 with TRBJ2-1; TRBD1 matches 8 bases. The J segment lost 0 bases and the V segment lost 1 base, leaving 6 bases of the junction unmatched. From germline, CDR1 is SGHNT and CDR2 YYREEE (reference sequence). The CDR3 has 17 residues. CDR3 DNA sequence: TGTGCCAGCAGCTTGCGGGGACAGGTCCGCTCCTACAATGAGCAGTTCTTC. Amino acid sequence: CASSLRGQVRSYNEQFF.

The chain recombines TRBV7-9 with TRBJ2-7; D uncertain. Trimming left V 2 bases short and J 2 bases short, with 10 bases between. Germline CDR1 and CDR2: SEHNR and FQNEAQ (reference sequence). This CDR3 has 14 residues. The CDR3 sequence: CASSLSEVPYEQYF. The CDR3 nucleotides read TGTGCCAGCAGCTTATCTGAGGTACCCTACGAGCAGTACTTC.

The chain combines TRBV5-1 with TRBJ1-6, with TRBD1 matching 8 bases. The CDR3 is 14 residues long. The ends lost 3 bases at V and 5 bases at J; junction bases unmatched: 1. Germline CDR1 SGHRS, CDR2 YFSETQ. CDR3: CASSSGQDNSPLHF. CDR3 in DNA: TGCGCCAGCAGCTCGGGACAGGATAATTCACCCCTCCACTTT.

The table lists this clone with a count of one. This chain uses TRBV6-4 with TRBJ2-1; D is possibly TRBD1 (6 bases). CDR3 size: 16 residues. V lost 6 bases and J 0 bases, leaving 15 bases between the germline ends. CDR1 is MRHNA, CDR2 SNTAGT, per germline. The CDR3 bases are TGTGCCAGCAGGAGTATGGCAGGGGACTCCTACAATGAGCAGTTCTTC. Protein sequence: CASRSMAGDSYNEQFF.

V is TRBV7-2 and J is TRBJ1-1; unclear D gene. CDR1 is SGHTA and CDR2 is FQGNSA in the germline V gene. This CDR3 has 17 amino acids. V was clipped by 5 bases and J by 7 bases, with 26 bases between them. The CDR3 DNA sequence: TGTGCCAGCAGCCTTACTATTAGTATAGTGAAGCGAGGTGAAGCTTTCTTT. Translated: CASSLTISIVKRGEAFF.

This chain links TRBV6-4 with TRBJ2-1; 8 bases are shared with TRBD2. This CDR3 has 12 amino acids. The V and J ends lost 6 bases and 5 bases, in that order; junction bases with no gene match: 0. CDR1 and CDR2 (germline): MRHNA, SNTAGT. The CDR3 bases are TGTGCCAGCAGACTAGCGGACAATGAGCAGTTCTTC. Protein sequence: CASRLADNEQFF.

The rearrangement uses TRBV7-8 and TRBJ1-1, with 8 bases matching TRBD1. V dropped 5 bases and J dropped 1; count of bases not matched to a gene: 3. The CDR3 totals 14 residues. CDR1 is SGHVS and CDR2 is FQNEAQ in the germline V gene. The chain's CDR3 is CASSLTGANTEAFF. CDR3 in DNA: TGTGCCAGCAGCCTGACAGGGGCGAACACTGAAGCTTTCTTT.

The gene calls are TRBV7-6 and TRBJ2-5; TRBD1 is a possible D gene (5 bases). Germline values: CDR1 SGHVS, CDR2 FNYEAQ. CDR3 length: 16 residues. Trimming stripped 1 base from V and 1 base from J, with 13 bases between. CDR3: CASSLVAWGSQETQYF. CDR3 nucleotides: TGTGCCAGCAGCTTAGTTGCTTGGGGCTCCCAAGAGACCCAGTACTTC.

This clone was seen a handful of times. This chain connects TRBV19 to TRBJ2-2, with a possible D match to TRBD2 (6 bases). V lost 0 bases, J lost 8 bases, and 13 bases lay in between. Germline V gene lookup returns CDR1 LNHDA and CDR2 SQIVND (reference sequence). The CDR3 extends over 15 amino acids. This chain's CDR3 is CASSIDRGRPGELFF. The CDR3 DNA is TGTGCCAGTAGTATAGATCGTGGGAGGCCAGGGGAGCTGTTTTTT. Drawing the rest from reference TRBV19 and TRBJ2-2, the complete variable domain is DGGITQSPKYLFRKEGQNVTLSCEQNLNHDAMYWYRQDPGQGLRLIYYSQIVNDFQKGDIAEGYSVSREKKESFPLTVTSAQKNPTAFYLCASSIDRGRPGELFFGEGSRLTVL.

The rearrangement joins TRBV2 to TRBJ1-5; no clear D gene. The CDR3 is 15 amino acids. Germline CDR1 is SNHLY and CDR2 is FYNNEI. The V end lost 3 bases, the J end lost 0 bases, and 9 bases lay between the germline ends. The CDR3: CASSDLVDSNQPQHF. The CDR3 DNA is TGTGCCAGCAGTGATTTAGTAGATAGCAATCAGCCCCAGCATTTT.

The CDR3: CTSSQETGGGDEQFF. The CDR3 nucleotides read TGCACCAGCAGCCAAGAGACAGGGGGCGGCGATGAGCAGTTCTTC. J is TRBJ2-1 and V is TRBV1; the table calls TRBD1, which could not be checked here. TRBV1 is listed as a pseudogene. The CDR3 extends over 15 amino acids.

V usage is TRBV29-1 and J usage is TRBJ1-1; D not certain. Germline CDR1 is SQVTM and CDR2 is ANQGSEA. V shed 6 bases and J shed 3 bases, with 20 bases lying between them. The CDR3 spans 15 residues. The CDR3 spells CSVSGGLRVDTEAFF. CDR3 sequence (DNA): TGCAGCGTCTCAGGTGGCTTACGAGTCGACACTGAAGCTTTCTTT. Full variable domain (missing parts from reference TRBV29-1 and TRBJ1-1): SAVISQKPSRDICQRGTSLTIQCQVDSQVTMMFWYRQQPGQSLTLIATANQGSEATYESGFVIDKFPISRPNLTFSTLTVSNMSPEDSSIYLCSVSGGLRVDTEAFFGQGTRLTVV.

The genes are TRBV11-2 and TRBJ1-6, with D perhaps TRBD1 (5 bases). V lost 1 base and J 8 bases, leaving 12 bases between the germline ends. There are 15 residues in the CDR3. The V gene's germline CDR1 is SGHAT and CDR2 FQNNGV. This CDR3 reads CASSLVQGPDSPLHF. As DNA, the CDR3 is TGTGCCAGCAGCTTAGTTCAGGGCCCGGATTCACCCCTCCACTTT.

This rearrangement joins TRBV7-9 to TRBJ2-1, with 11 bases that match TRBD1. V shed 1 base, J shed 8 bases, and the junction held 4 bases outside the gene matches. The CDR3 loop spans 15 amino acids. Germline CDR1 and CDR2: SEHNR and FQNEAQ (reference sequence). The CDR3 here is CASSLEDRGLYEQFF. In nucleotides, the CDR3 is TGTGCCAGCAGCTTAGAGGACAGGGGGCTCTATGAGCAGTTCTTC.

The chain combines TRBV18 with TRBJ2-3; the D gene is possibly TRBD1 (6 bases). Germline lookup yields CDR1 KGHSH and CDR2 LQKENI. The V gene lost 1 base and the J gene lost 1 base, with 12 bases spanning the gap. CDR3 length equals 16 residues. The DNA for the CDR3 is TGTGCCAGCTCACCACTTCGTTCAGGGGGCACAGATACGCAGTATTTT. This sequence encodes CASSPLRSGGTDTQYF.

The chain is built from TRBV5-6 and TRBJ2-3; D possibly corresponds to TRBD2 (6 bases). This CDR3 comprises 15 residues. Trimming removed 0 bases from V and 0 bases from J, with 8 bases in between. CDR1 is SGHDT and CDR2 is YYEEEE in the germline V gene. CDR3 amino acids: CASSLAGTSTDTQYF. The CDR3 DNA is TGTGCCAGCAGCTTGGCCGGGACTAGCACAGATACGCAGTATTTT.

This rearrangement joins TRBV4-3 to TRBJ2-1, with 9 bases fitting TRBD2. Germline lookup yields CDR1 LGHNA and CDR2 YSLEER. The CDR3 has 17 amino acids. V lost 1 base to trimming and J lost 3 bases; unmatched junction nucleotides: 7. The CDR3 sequence: CASSQGLAGINYNEQFF. CDR3 nucleotide sequence: TGCGCCAGCAGCCAAGGGCTAGCGGGAATAAACTACAATGAGCAGTTCTTC.

The chain links TRBV11-2 to TRBJ2-1; weak D call: TRBD2 (5 bases). The V and J ends lost 1 base and 5 bases respectively, with 12 bases between them. CDR1 is SGHAT and CDR2 is FQNNGV in the germline V gene. This CDR3 has 15 residues. CDR3 DNA: TGTGCCAGCAGCTTAGGGCCTCCCGGGGACAATGAGCAGTTCTTC. Its protein product is CASSLGPPGDNEQFF.

V gene TRBV10-2 combines with J gene TRBJ2-3, with D unresolved. The germline V gene encodes CDR1 WSHSY and CDR2 SAAADI. The V end lost 10 bases, the J end lost 0 bases, and 14 bases lay between the germline ends. The CDR3 spans 14 residues. The chain's CDR3 is CATAPLTSTDTQYF. CDR3 nucleotide sequence: TGCGCCACCGCGCCATTAACTAGCACAGATACGCAGTATTTT.

V and J are TRBV6-5 and TRBJ2-5; 11 nucleotides line up with TRBD2. Losses at the gene ends were 4 bases for V and 5 bases for J; bases not matched to a gene: 3. The germline gives CDR1 MNHEY, CDR2 SVGAGI. This CDR3 comprises 14 residues. The CDR3 nucleotides are TGTGCCAGCAGTTCATCTAGCGGGAGGGAGACCCAGTACTTC. Translation: CASSSSSGRETQYF.

The J gene is TRBJ2-2, the V gene TRBV18; weak D call: TRBD1 (6 bases). V lost 3 bases and J lost 2, with 16 bases in between. The CDR3 is 17 residues long. Germline V gene data show CDR1 as KGHSH and CDR2 as LQKENI. The CDR3: CASSPVNYRANTGELFF. The CDR3 DNA reads as TGTGCCAGCTCACCGGTTAATTACAGGGCTAACACCGGGGAGCTGTTTTTT.

The sample holds many counts of this clone. CDR3 amino acids: CASSVVEGRTGELFF. Written as DNA, the CDR3 is TGTGCCAGCAGCGTAGTTGAGGGCCGGACCGGGGAGCTGTTTTTT. This rearrangement joins TRBV9 to TRBJ2-2, with D possibly matching TRBD2 (5 bases). The V gene's germline CDR1 is SGDLS and CDR2 YYNGEE. This CDR3 comprises 15 residues. The V gene lost 0 bases and the J gene lost 5 bases, with 11 bases spanning the gap.